Listed below are T cell receptor beta chains from one sample, sequenced in a study of blood T cell repertoires in COVID-19. The protocol was immunoSEQ multiplex PCR, while the TCRdb copy is restricted to in-frame clones and leaves out a portion. Among about 45,000 clones listed, more than 65% were seen once. Sequences were obtained from peripheral blood. These receptors came from a human donor in a cohort sampled during active COVID-19. Both conserved end residues are part of each CDR3. The D gene is left open where the match is weak. Not every row has a clone size; where given, it reads once, few, many or a size class.

V gene	J gene	clone size	D gene	CDR3 protein	CDR3 DNA
TRBV14	TRBJ1-2	once	-	CASSQGGSGVRGYTF	TGTGCCAGCAGCCAAGGGGGGTCGGGGGTGCGTGGCTACACCTTC
TRBV28	TRBJ1-3	-	-	CASSLAEASGNTIYF	TGTGCCAGCAGTTTGGCGGAAGCCTCTGGAAACACCATATATTTT
TRBV14	TRBJ2-1	-	TRBD1	CASSPTGDEQFF	TGTGCCAGCAGCCCGACAGGGGATGAGCAGTTCTTC
TRBV10-1	TRBJ2-7	-	TRBD2	CASSENREAGEQYF	TGCGCCAGCAGTGAGAACCGGGAGGCGGGGGAGCAGTACTTC
TRBV28	TRBJ2-1	-	TRBD2	CASSLASGGPRGEQFF	TGTGCCAGCAGTTTGGCTAGCGGGGGCCCCCGAGGTGAGCAGTTCTTC
TRBV24-1	TRBJ2-1	-	-	CATSGARGYLNEQFF	TGTGCCACCAGTGGGGCAAGGGGCTATCTCAATGAGCAGTTCTTC
TRBV20-1	TRBJ1-1	-	TRBD1	CSASPGTGAGAEAFF	TGCAGTGCTAGTCCCGGGACAGGGGCAGGGGCTGAAGCTTTCTTT
TRBV11-3	TRBJ2-7	-	TRBD2	CASSLTAGGQYEQYF	TGTGCCAGCAGCTTAACAGCGGGAGGCCAATACGAGCAGTACTTC
TRBV7-6	TRBJ1-1	-	-	CASSLVRGANTEAFF	TGTGCCAGCAGCTTAGTTCGGGGGGCGAACACTGAAGCTTTCTTT
TRBV6-6	TRBJ2-1	-	TRBD2	CASSRGGGEQFF	TGTGCCAGCAGCCGCGGGGGGGGCGAGCAGTTCTTC
TRBV7-9	TRBJ2-1	-	TRBD2	CASSVSLAGVSDNEQFF	TGTGCCAGCAGCGTATCACTAGCGGGAGTCTCGGACAATGAGCAGTTCTTC
TRBV19	TRBJ2-2	-	-	CASSLRDDTGELFF	TGTGCCAGTAGTTTACGGGATGACACCGGGGAGCTGTTTTTT
TRBV6-5	TRBJ1-1	few	TRBD1	CASSPGTAKAFF	TGTGCCAGCAGCCCCGGGACAGCCAAAGCTTTCTTT
TRBV7-3	TRBJ2-5	-	-	CASSLRGAPPGTQYF	TGTGCCAGCAGCCTCCGTGGGGCCCCACCGGGGACCCAGTACTTC
TRBV10-3	TRBJ2-2	-	-	CAISEGIGAGELFF	TGTGCCATCAGTGAGGGCATAGGGGCCGGGGAGCTGTTTTTT
TRBV27	TRBJ1-4	-	TRBD1	CASRTTGGNEKLFF	TGTGCCAGCAGAACGACAGGGGGAAATGAAAAACTGTTTTTT
TRBV6-1	TRBJ2-1	-	-	CASSERVGESSYNEQFF	TGTGCCAGCAGTGAACGTGTCGGGGAAAGTTCCTACAATGAGCAGTTCTTC
TRBV27	TRBJ2-3	-	-	CASSPLSTDTQYF	TGTGCCAGCAGTCCGCTAAGCACAGATACGCAGTATTTT
TRBV10-1	TRBJ2-7	-	TRBD2	CASNQGGRSEQYF	TGCGCCAGCAATCAGGGAGGGCGATCCGAGCAGTACTTC
TRBV6-5	TRBJ1-2	-	-	CASRWGGFGDTF	TGTGCCAGCCGATGGGGGGGTTTTGGTGACACCTTC
TRBV19	TRBJ1-6	-	-	CASSIAGPSPLHF	TGTGCCAGTAGTATAGCTGGCCCTTCACCCCTCCACTTT
TRBV7-2	TRBJ2-7	-	-	CASSFHRDNTEQYF	TGTGCCAGCAGCTTCCACCGGGACAACACCGAGCAGTACTTC
TRBV18	TRBJ2-1	-	TRBD2	CASCTESSGSSSEQFF	TGTGCCAGCTGCACGGAGTCTAGCGGGAGTTCGAGTGAGCAGTTCTTC
TRBV9	TRBJ2-1	-	TRBD2	CASTRTSGSEYYNEQFF	TGTGCCAGCACCCGTACTAGCGGGAGCGAATACTACAATGAGCAGTTCTTC